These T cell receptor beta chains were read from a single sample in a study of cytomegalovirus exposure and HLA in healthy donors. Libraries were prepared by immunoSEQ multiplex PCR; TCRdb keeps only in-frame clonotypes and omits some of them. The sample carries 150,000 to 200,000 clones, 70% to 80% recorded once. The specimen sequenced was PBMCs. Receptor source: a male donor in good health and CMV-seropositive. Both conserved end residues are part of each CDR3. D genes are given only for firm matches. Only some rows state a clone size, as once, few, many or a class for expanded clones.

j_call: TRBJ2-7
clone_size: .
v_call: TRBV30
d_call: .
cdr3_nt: TGTGCCTGGAGTACAGGCCACTCCTACGAGCAGTACTTC
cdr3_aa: CAWSTGHSYEQYF

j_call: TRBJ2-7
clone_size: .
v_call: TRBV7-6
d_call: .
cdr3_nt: TGTGCCAGCAGCTTAGGGGGCACAGACTACGAGCAGTACTTC
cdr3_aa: CASSLGGTDYEQYF

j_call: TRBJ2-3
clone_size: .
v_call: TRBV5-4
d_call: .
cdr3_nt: TGTGCCAGCAGCTCCGTGATTGGGGGGGGCATCCGAGATACGCAGTATTTT
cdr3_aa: CASSSVIGGGIRDTQYF

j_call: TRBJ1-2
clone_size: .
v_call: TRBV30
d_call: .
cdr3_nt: TGTGCCTGCCCCCTGGCGGGGGCCGACTATGGCTACACCTTC
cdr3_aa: CACPLAGADYGYTF

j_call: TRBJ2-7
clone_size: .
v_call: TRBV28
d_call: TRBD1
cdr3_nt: TGTGCCAGCAGTTCCCCGGGACAGGGGAGGTTCGAGCAGTACTTC
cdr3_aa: CASSSPGQGRFEQYF

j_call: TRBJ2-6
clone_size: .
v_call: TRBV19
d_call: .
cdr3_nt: TGTGCCAGTAGTACCCCCGGGACACCGTCTGGGGCCAACGTCCTGACTTTC
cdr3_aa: CASSTPGTPSGANVLTF

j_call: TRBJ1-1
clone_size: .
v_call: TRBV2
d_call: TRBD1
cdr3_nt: TGTGCCAGCAGTAGGAAGATTACAGGGGGCCCCTCTTGGATGAACACTGAAGCTTTCTTT
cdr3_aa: CASSRKITGGPSWMNTEAFF

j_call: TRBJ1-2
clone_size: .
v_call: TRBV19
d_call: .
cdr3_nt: TGTGCCAGTAGGGGGGAGGGCGACTATGGCTACACCTTC
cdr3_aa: CASRGEGDYGYTF

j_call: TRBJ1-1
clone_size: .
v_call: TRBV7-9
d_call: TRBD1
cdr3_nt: TGTGCCAGCAGGCCCGGGACAGGCGGAACTTTCTTT
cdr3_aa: CASRPGTGGTFF

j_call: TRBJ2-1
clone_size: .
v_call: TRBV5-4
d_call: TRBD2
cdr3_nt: TGTGCCAGCAGCTTGGCCCGAAGACTAGCGGGAGTCAATGAGCAGTTCTTC
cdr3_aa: CASSLARRLAGVNEQFF

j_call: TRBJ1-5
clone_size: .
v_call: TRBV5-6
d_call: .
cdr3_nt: TGTGCCAGCAGCTCGCGGGGCTCAGGGATCAATCAGCCCCAGCATTTT
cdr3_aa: CASSSRGSGINQPQHF

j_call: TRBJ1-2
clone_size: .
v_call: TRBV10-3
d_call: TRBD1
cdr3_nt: TGTGCCATCAGTGTGTCGACAGGGACTAACTATGGCTACACCTTC
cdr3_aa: CAISVSTGTNYGYTF

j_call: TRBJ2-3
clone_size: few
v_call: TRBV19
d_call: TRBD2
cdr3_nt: TGTGCCAGTAGGGGCTGGGGCAGCGGGGGCCGACCCACAGATACGCAGTATTTT
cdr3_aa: CASRGWGSGGRPTDTQYF

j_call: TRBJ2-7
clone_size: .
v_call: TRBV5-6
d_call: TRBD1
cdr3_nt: TGTGCCAGCAGCATTGGACAGGGGACCTACGAGCAGTACTTC
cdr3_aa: CASSIGQGTYEQYF

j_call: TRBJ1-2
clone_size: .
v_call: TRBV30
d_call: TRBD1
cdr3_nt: TGTGCCTTAAAACCGGGACAGAACTATGGCTACACCTTC
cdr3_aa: CALKPGQNYGYTF